This entry concerns a single T cell receptor beta chain. Its antigen is still unknown. The data were taken from a study of cytomegalovirus exposure and HLA in healthy donors. Study findings and constraints: V- and J-gene trimming of TCR beta was linked (in a later analysis) to a missense DCLRE1C variant. Later analysis found that TCR beta chains associated with HLA were more clonally expanded than other, equally common chains.

The PCR made use of 60 Vbeta and 13 Jbeta primers. Method: immunoSEQ multiplex PCR; TCRdb's copy keeps in-frame clones and lacks some. In the table there are hundreds of thousands of clones, 77% of which are singletons. Germline CDR1 SGDLS, CDR2 YYNGEE. The CDR3 is made up of 16 amino acids. This clonotype was obtained from a woman aged 55-75 years in good health and CMV-seropositive. The specimen was PBMCs. The chain links TRBV9 to TRBJ2-5, with 12 bases matching TRBD2. The J call may be mistaken, given a closer DNA end match to TRBJ2-7. In DNA, the CDR3 is TGTGCCAGCAGCGAGGCGTTGACTAGCGGGAGCTACGAGCAGTACTTC. Translating it yields CASSEALTSGSYEQYF.